The 17 T cell receptor beta chains given below trace back to one sample, sequenced in a study of technical replicates of blood from a few donors. The repertoire was sequenced with immunoSEQ multiplex PCR; TCRdb's copy has only in-frame clones and lacks some. The table records roughly 70,000 clones, about 94% of them present only once. Material: T cells isolated from PBMCs. The receptor source for this set is a human donor in good health.

The chain employs TRBV6-5 and TRBJ2-7; D may be TRBD1 (6 bases). The CDR3 runs 15 residues. Looked up from germline, CDR1 is MNHEY and CDR2 is SVGAGI. V lost 5 bases, J lost 0 bases, and 14 bases lay in between. The CDR3 nucleotides read TGTGCCAGCAGTCCCTCGACAGGAACCTCCTACGAGCAGTACTTC. This gives the protein CASSPSTGTSYEQYF.

The V and J genes are TRBV4-2 and TRBJ1-4; TRBD1 aligns across 7 bases. V lost 4 bases and J lost 8; bases outside the gene matches: 10. The CDR3 length is 15 residues. The V gene's germline CDR1 is LGHNA and CDR2 YNFKEQ. The CDR3 DNA is TGTGCCAGCAGCCCCCAAGGGGGCTTCAGCGAAAAACTGTTTTTT. Protein product: CASSPQGGFSEKLFF.

The chain joins TRBV6-5 to TRBJ1-4; D remains unclear. The germline V gene has CDR1 MNHEY and CDR2 SVGAGI. The V gene lost 5 bases and the J gene lost 7 bases, with 17 bases spanning the gap. The CDR3 sequence is 15 residues long. CDR3 sequence: CASSPQRGIGEKLFF. In DNA, the CDR3 is TGTGCCAGCAGTCCCCAGCGGGGAATCGGTGAAAAACTGTTTTTT.

J is TRBJ2-7 and V is TRBV5-1; D is perhaps TRBD2 (6 bases). V was shortened by 0 bases and J by 4 bases, with 8 bases between the two germline ends. The CDR3 runs 13 residues. CDR1 is SGHRS, CDR2 YFSETQ, per germline. CDR3 DNA: TGCGCCAGCAGCTTGGGGACTAAATACGAGCAGTACTTC. Residues: CASSLGTKYEQYF.

The sample holds a few counts of this clone. The CDR3 DNA sequence: TGCAGCGTTGGACACCCGAACACTGAAGCTTTCTTT. It yields the protein CSVGHPNTEAFF. The chain links TRBV29-1 to TRBJ1-1; D remains ambiguous. V lost 4 bases and J 1 base, leaving 7 bases between the germline ends. The germline V gene encodes CDR1 SQVTM and CDR2 ANQGSEA. This CDR3 has 12 residues.

The rearrangement joins TRBV30 to TRBJ1-4; no definite D call. Trimming removed 7 bases from V and 7 bases from J, with 16 bases in between. The CDR3 sequence is 13 residues long. Per germline, CDR1 GTSNPN and CDR2 SVGIG (reference sequence). CDR3: CAFQGGEGEKLFF. The CDR3 nucleotides are TGTGCCTTCCAAGGTGGGGAGGGTGAAAAACTGTTTTTT.

The rearrangement uses TRBV29-1 and TRBJ2-7; 9 bases are a match to TRBD2. Germline-derived CDR1 and CDR2 are SQVTM and ANQGSEA. Trimming removed 4 bases from V and 4 bases from J; junction bases left unmatched: 23. This CDR3 comprises 19 residues. The CDR3: CSVVVRLAANYQPRYEQYF. The CDR3 DNA sequence: TGCAGCGTTGTGGTCCGACTAGCGGCGAATTACCAGCCCCGTTACGAGCAGTACTTC.

The chain recombines TRBV19 with TRBJ1-3; TRBD1 matches at 7 bases. This CDR3 is 16 amino acids long. Germline CDR1 reads LNHDA; CDR2 reads SQIVND (reference sequence). Trimming at V came to 5 bases and at J to 4 bases, leaving 11 bases not matched to a gene. Here the CDR3 reads CASSEGGKLRGNTIYF. Written as DNA, the CDR3 is TGTGCCAGTAGTGAAGGGGGCAAGCTACGCGGAAACACCATATATTTT.

This clone was counted only a few times. This chain's CDR3 is CASTLQGNEAFF. The DNA of the CDR3 is TGTGCCAGTACCTTACAGGGAAATGAAGCTTTCTTT. V usage is TRBV19 and J usage is TRBJ1-1, with D perhaps TRBD1 (6 bases). The CDR3 spans 12 residues. The V gene lost 7 bases and the J gene lost 7 bases, with 13 bases spanning the gap. Germline V gives CDR1 LNHDA, CDR2 SQIVND (reference sequence).

The chain recombines TRBV27 with TRBJ1-5; no clear D. Germline values: CDR1 MNHEY, CDR2 SMNVEV (reference sequence). The CDR3 consists of 17 residues. Trimming left V 6 bases short and J 3 bases short, with 21 bases between. DNA for the CDR3: TGTGCCAGCAGCCACCTCCCCCCACCGCGGCCCAATCAGCCCCAGCATTTT. Protein: CASSHLPPPRPNQPQHF.

V gene TRBV2 combines with J gene TRBJ2-7, with 7 bases fitting TRBD1. The CDR3 totals 16 residues. V lost 3 bases to trimming and J lost 3 bases; unmatched junction nucleotides: 11. The germline V gene has CDR1 SNHLY and CDR2 FYNNEI. As DNA, the CDR3 is TGTGCCAGCAGTGATACAGGGACAGCGAAAGTCTACGAGCAGTACTTC. This codes for CASSDTGTAKVYEQYF.

The rearrangement links TRBV11-3 to TRBJ1-4, with D possibly TRBD1 on 6 matching bases. Trimming stripped 4 bases from V and 5 bases from J, with 14 bases between. This CDR3 has 15 amino acids. Germline V gives CDR1 SGHNT, CDR2 YENEEA. Written as DNA, the CDR3 is TGTGCCAGCAGCTCCCTAGGGGGTGTCAATGAAAAACTGTTTTTT. Translation gives CASSSLGGVNEKLFF.

The gene calls are TRBV30 and TRBJ2-5; TRBD2 might be the D (5 bases). The CDR3 has 11 residues. The germline V gene encodes CDR1 GTSNPN and CDR2 SVGIG (reference sequence). V lost 5 bases and J 2 bases, leaving 6 bases between the germline ends. CDR3 loop: CAWDYQETQYF. In nucleotides, the CDR3 is TGTGCCTGGGACTATCAAGAGACCCAGTACTTC.

This clone appeared once. CDR3 region: CASRDRENIQYF. The CDR3 region has the DNA TGTGCCAGCCGAGACAGGGAAAACATTCAGTACTTC. The chain uses TRBV6-1 and TRBJ2-4; TRBD1 matches at 7 bases. This CDR3 region has 12 residues. Germline loops: CDR1 MNHNS, CDR2 SASEGT. Trimming took 8 bases from V and 5 from J; bases not matched to a gene: 3.

V is TRBV19 and J is TRBJ1-4, with D perhaps matching TRBD1 (5 bases). CDR3 length: 14 amino acids. CDR1 is LNHDA, CDR2 SQIVND, per germline (reference sequence). The ends were cut back, 3 bases at V and 5 bases at J, with 10 bases in the middle. Written as DNA, the CDR3 is TGTGCCAGTAGTATCAGGGACTGGAATGAAAAACTGTTTTTT. Translation: CASSIRDWNEKLFF.

V usage is TRBV7-9 and J usage is TRBJ2-1; possible D gene TRBD2, 5 bases. Germline V gene data show CDR1 as SEHNR and CDR2 as FQNEAQ (reference sequence). Between the trimmed V and J ends, which lost 4 bases and 5 bases, there was a span of 12 bases. This CDR3 has 14 residues. CDR3 in amino acids: CASSWEQVHNEQFF. CDR3 nucleotides: TGTGCCAGCAGCTGGGAGCAGGTCCACAATGAGCAGTTCTTC.

The chain has TRBV5-4 and TRBJ2-1; 15 positions match TRBD2. In germline, CDR1 is SGHNT, CDR2 YYREEE (reference sequence). The length of the CDR3 is 15 residues. Trimming removed 4 bases from V and 6 bases from J; junction bases left unmatched: 2. The CDR3 bases are TGTGCCAGCAGCGAGGGACTAGCGGGAGGCAATGAGCAGTTCTTC. It translates to CASSEGLAGGNEQFF.